These T cell receptor beta chains were read from a single sample in a study of shared clonotypes between healthy human individuals. The table came from immunoSEQ multiplex PCR; TCRdb's copy has only in-frame clones and leaves some out. The table has approximately 2,300,000 clones, 92% seen once. The sequencing sample was made of naive CD4+ T cells from PBMCs. All receptors come from a man aged 18 to 35 in good health. Some clones in this sample may be carry-over from other donors' samples. Both conserved end residues are part of each CDR3. A D gene is named only where the DNA matches it firmly. Size values are once, few and many counts, or a class for expanded clones, and some rows have none.

NA TRBV6-1 NA CASSELVRQLGQPQHF
NA TRBV7-2 NA CASSLGPNNEQFF
NA TRBV10-3 NA CAIGTPDKSYNEQFF
NA TRBV4-1 NA CASSQETHSYEQYF
NA TRBV30 NA CAWSVGGGQPQHF
NA TRBV6-1 NA CASSDLREYSNQPQHF
TRBD2 TRBV6-5 NA CASTPSGSPYEQYF
NA TRBV7-6 NA CASSPTWGVNEKLFF
NA TRBV2 NA CASSEQGDAYEQYF
TRBD1 TRBV9 NA CASSARTGVTDTQYF
TRBD2 TRBV7-2 once CASSLQGLAGGGTQYF
NA TRBV5-5 once CASSLTSANNEQFF
NA TRBV5-1 once CASSSQGNTGELFF
TRBD1 TRBV7-9 NA CASSSPQGDQPQHF
NA TRBV30 few CAWSVQGGGEKLFF
NA TRBV2 NA CASSPSLVEQYF
NA TRBV28 NA CASSWGGAGENQPQHF
NA TRBV27 NA CASSQQGGSGELFF
TRBD2 TRBV7-9 NA CASSREFTSGNQETQYF
TRBD2 TRBV7-9 NA CASSLGDYKQYF
NA TRBV28 NA CASRKGGTGELFF
NA TRBV5-6 NA CASSYPGEQYF
TRBD1 TRBV6-1 NA CASRTKGGSEPQHF
TRBD1 TRBV19 few CASSPTGSNTEAFF
NA TRBV5-4 NA CASSLGGIRNTEAFF
NA TRBV11-3 NA CASSSGHGSYNEQFF
TRBD2 TRBV11-3 NA CASSRTGTSYSEQFF
NA TRBV7-6 NA CASSFGLVEGEQFF
TRBD2 TRBV7-9 NA CASSLAASGSWETQYF
NA TRBV10-3 once CAISEFSRSSYNEQFF
TRBD2 TRBV20-1 NA CSAGGRDTQYF
NA TRBV7-9 NA CASSRHRDRPDTQYF
NA TRBV7-9 NA CASSLGALGGQQYF
NA TRBV6-6 NA CASSYSMGPQAEQFF
NA TRBV6-5 NA CASSYSIPSNYGYTF
NA TRBV5-5 NA CASSTHGQGGKTEAFF
NA TRBV30 few CAWSVAATEAFF
NA TRBV15 once CATSSRYRVGEQYF
NA TRBV9 NA CASSHGDNLEQYF
NA TRBV30 NA CAFGGSGLPQHF
NA TRBV5-4 once CASSLRPWNTEAFF
TRBD1 TRBV19 NA CASSTRTGGNGYTF
TRBD2 TRBV6-5 NA CASSTRGRGAETQYF
NA TRBV10-3 NA CAISGEKNTEAFF
TRBD2 TRBV15 NA CATSSQGQGLAGEVREQFF
NA TRBV6-5 NA CASRGSVRPQHF
NA TRBV6-1 NA CASSEAGLSTDTQYF
NA TRBV11-2 NA CASSAQTGLTEAFF
NA TRBV25-1 few CASSGEGHGYTF
TRBD1 TRBV5-1 NA CASSLGDRSTGELFF
NA TRBV12-2 NA CASRFNLFF
TRBD2 TRBV6-4 NA CASTGTSGREQFF
NA TRBV7-8 NA CASSFQGFGSTDTQYF
NA TRBV5-3 NA CARSLLKYSGGSGNTIYF
NA TRBV18 NA CASSPQRDQPQHF
NA TRBV6-1 once CASSVGISGARGYTF